The entry that follows covers one T cell receptor (beta chain) sequence. As yet, its antigen is unknown. The same CDR3 can be traced to other DNA sequences in this sample. This entry is derived from a study of cytomegalovirus exposure and HLA in healthy donors. Across the whole study: Among fewer than 500 genotyped donors, around 82% fell in the Caucasian-associated ancestry cluster. Study findings and constraints: When presence/absence was analysed, sequencing depth was taken to be roughly uniform across donors.

The PCR made use of 60 Vbeta and 13 Jbeta primers. The table came from immunoSEQ multiplex PCR; TCRdb's copy has only in-frame clones and leaves some out. Altogether around 140,000 clones are present, approximately 79% being singletons, with the ten largest covering 1.1%. The CDR3 sequence is 14 residues long. V dropped 2 bases and J dropped 4 bases, with 11 bases sitting between them. Germline CDR1 is ENHRY and CDR2 is SYGVKD. This chain joins TRBV10-3 and TRBJ1-1, with D possibly matching TRBD1 (6 bases). The source is a male donor in good health and CMV-seronegative. Material for sequencing was PBMCs. CDR3: CAISEGGSGTEAFF. CDR3 DNA: TGTGCCATCAGTGAGGGGGGCTCGGGCACTGAAGCTTTCTTT.